The clone carrying this T cell receptor beta chain was counted a few times. Each CDR3 protein is one row after TCRdb ran MiXCR on the RT-PCR reads. The repertoire consists of 920,000 or so distinct CDR3 sequences, with roughly 18% occurring once and the leading ten covering under 6.5%. The length of the CDR3 is 15 residues. Germline CDR1 is SGHRS and CDR2 is YFSETQ. The V end was cut by 0 bases, the J end by 4 bases, with 8 bases between. This record comes from a study of patients and donors after allogeneic stem cell transplantation. The receptor was isolated from a human donor who was either an allogeneic HSCT recipient or a stem cell or donor lymphocyte infusion donor (not recorded which). It is not recorded whose cells these are; they may come from a transplant donor. The sequencing input was blood, either unsorted or a sorted T cell fraction (not recorded which). The rearrangement links TRBV5-1 to TRBJ2-6; D is ambiguous. The CDR3: CASSLAIGGANVLTF. CDR3 in DNA: TGCGCCAGCAGCTTGGCGATCGGCGGGGCCAACGTCCTGACTTTC.